This T cell receptor beta chain emerged from a study of T cell responses to AZD1222 COVID-19 vaccine. Across the whole study: Both about-4-week and about-12-week second-dose recipients were combined.

Note on this clone: Its antigen is undetermined.

Profiled with immunoSEQ multiplex PCR; TCRdb holds only in-frame clones, not every one. The table records some 120,000 clones, about 89% of them present only once. The ends were cut back, 2 bases at V and 5 bases at J, with 15 bases in the middle. Germline CDR1 is KGHSH and CDR2 is LQKENI. The CDR3 is made up of 15 amino acids. Study results and limitations: Recipients of two AZD1222 doses showed rising Spike-specific TCR breadth and depth.

This TCR came from an adult in good health. This specimen consisted of peripheral blood, obtained on day 0 of AZD1222 vaccination. The chain links TRBV18 to TRBJ1-1, with a possible D match to TRBD1 (5 bases). The CDR3 spells CASSPEEGRGTEAFF. The CDR3 DNA reads TGTGCCAGCTCACCAGAGGAGGGGCGCGGGACTGAAGCTTTCTTT.